The 14 T cell receptor beta chains below come from one sample, sequenced in a study of OX40 agonist ivuxolimab in advanced cancers. Here immunoSEQ multiplex PCR was the method, and the copy in TCRdb shows in-frame clones only, minus some. The sample consists of 40,000 to 45,000 clones, roughly nine tenths of them appearing once. The sequencing used CD4+ or CD8+ T cells sorted from blood, collected in a trial of the OX40 agonist ivuxolimab. Every receptor here comes from an adult with an advanced solid tumor such as melanoma, head and neck, liver or kidney cancer.

The CDR3 region is CASSVVPTGELFF. The CDR3 DNA is TGTGCCAGCAGCGTAGTACCCACCGGGGAGCTGTTTTTT. The genes are TRBV9 and TRBJ2-2; D remains unclear. Trimming stripped 0 bases from V and 4 bases from J, with 4 bases between. The CDR3 has 13 residues. Germline V gene sequence: CDR1 SGDLS, CDR2 YYNGEE.

V and J are TRBV7-6 and TRBJ1-6; D remains unclear. Trimming took 5 bases from V and 5 from J, leaving 10 bases between them. CDR1 is SGHVS, CDR2 FNYEAQ, per germline. This CDR3 comprises 14 residues. The CDR3 here is CASSLGLNNSPLHF. CDR3 in DNA: TGTGCCAGCAGCCTAGGCCTTAATAATTCACCCCTCCACTTT.

The V and J genes are TRBV6-6 and TRBJ1-6; D is uncertain. V was pared by 4 bases and J by 7 bases, with 11 bases between. The length of the CDR3 is 14 residues. Looked up from germline, CDR1 is MNHNY and CDR2 is SVGAGI (reference sequence). The CDR3, as DNA: TGTGCCAGCAGTTTCCATACCGAGAATTCACCCCTCCACTTT. It is translated as CASSFHTENSPLHF.

CDR3 sequence: CASSPYRQSQNSPLHF. The DNA for the CDR3 is TGTGCCAGCAGCCCCTACAGACAGTCCCAGAATTCACCCCTCCACTTT. This chain connects TRBV7-2 to TRBJ1-6, with a possible D match to TRBD1 (5 bases). Germline V gene lookup returns CDR1 SGHTA and CDR2 FQGNSA. V was cut by 5 bases and J by 7 bases, with 18 bases left in between. The CDR3 spans 16 residues.

This chain connects TRBV19 to TRBJ1-5; 9 positions agree with TRBD1. The CDR3 totals 15 residues. Trimming took 6 bases from V and 4 from J; bases not matched to a gene: 7. CDR1 is LNHDA and CDR2 is SQIVND in the germline V gene (reference sequence). The CDR3 sequence is CASSRDRETNQPQHF. The CDR3, as DNA: TGTGCCAGTAGCCGGGACAGGGAAACAAATCAGCCCCAGCATTTT. Filled out from reference TRBV19 and TRBJ1-5, the complete variable domain reads DGGITQSPKYLFRKEGQNVTLSCEQNLNHDAMYWYRQDPGQGLRLIYYSQIVNDFQKGDIAEGYSVSREKKESFPLTVTSAQKNPTAFYLCASSRDRETNQPQHFGDGTRLSIL.

This clone was seen just once. The rearrangement uses TRBV6-1 and TRBJ2-7, with 8 bases lining up with TRBD1. This CDR3 contains 14 residues. Trimming removed 5 bases from V and 1 base from J; junction bases left unmatched: 4. Germline-derived CDR1 and CDR2 are MNHNS and SASEGT. The CDR3 loop reads CASSKTGESYEQYF. In DNA form, the CDR3 reads TGTGCCAGCAGTAAGACAGGGGAGTCCTACGAGCAGTACTTC.

The J gene is TRBJ2-2, the V gene TRBV28, with TRBD2 matching over 11 bases. Germline V CDR1 and CDR2: MDHEN, SYDVKM. The CDR3 extends over 15 amino acids. Trimming cost V 3 bases and J 5 bases; bases outside gene matches: 2. CDR3 region: CASSFLAGGTGELFF. CDR3 DNA sequence: TGTGCCAGCAGTTTTTTAGCGGGGGGGACCGGGGAGCTGTTTTTT.

This sequence joins TRBV29-1 and TRBJ2-5; 7 nucleotides agree with TRBD1. V dropped 8 bases and J dropped 3; count of bases not matched to a gene: 9. Germline CDR1 is SQVTM and CDR2 is ANQGSEA. The CDR3 is 13 residues long. The CDR3 DNA reads TGCAGCAGTGGTGGGCAGGGGGAAGAGACCCAGTACTTC. Protein product: CSSGGQGEETQYF.

The V and J genes are TRBV28 and TRBJ2-6, with 7 bases aligning to TRBD1. The CDR3 is 17 residues long. J lost 0 bases, V lost 2 bases, and 4 bases had no gene match. Germline V gene sequence: CDR1 MDHEN, CDR2 SYDVKM. The CDR3 coding sequence is TGTGCCAGCAGTTTACTGACAGGGAGCTCTGGGGCCAACGTCCTGACTTTC. It is translated as CASSLLTGSSGANVLTF.

Written as DNA, the CDR3 is TGTGCCAGCTCACCCAGGGGTGGGACTAATGAAAAACTGTTTTTT. This sequence encodes CASSPRGGTNEKLFF. The rearrangement uses TRBV18 and TRBJ1-4; D possibly corresponds to TRBD1 (6 bases). The CDR3 consists of 15 residues. Germline loops: CDR1 KGHSH, CDR2 LQKENI. V shed 3 bases and J shed 2 bases, with 10 bases lying between them.

This sequence joins TRBV19 and TRBJ1-1; D may be TRBD1 (6 bases). CDR1 is LNHDA and CDR2 is SQIVND in the germline V gene (reference sequence). This CDR3 is 15 amino acids long. Trimming took 7 bases from V and 7 from J, leaving 22 bases between them. As DNA, the CDR3 is TGTGCCAGTAAGGAGACAGGTTTGATTTTCGGTGAAGCTTTCTTT. Protein: CASKETGLIFGEAFF.

The chain couples TRBV18 to TRBJ2-5, with TRBD2 identical over 9 bases. In germline, CDR1 is KGHSH, CDR2 LQKENI. The CDR3 covers 17 residues. V dropped 6 bases and J dropped 5; count of bases not matched to a gene: 16. CDR3 residues: CASSNIAGANSQETQYF. CDR3 in DNA: TGTGCCAGCTCCAATATAGCGGGGGCCAACTCTCAGGAGACCCAGTACTTC.

The chain joins TRBV10-2 to TRBJ1-5; D gene unclear. From germline, CDR1 is WSHSY and CDR2 SAAADI. CDR3 length: 15 residues. The ends were cut back, 3 bases at V and 1 base at J, with 10 bases in the middle. CDR3 region: CASSEIWVSNQPQHF. The CDR3 DNA reads as TGCGCCAGCAGTGAAATTTGGGTGAGCAATCAGCCCCAGCATTTT.

The V gene is TRBV4-3, the J gene TRBJ2-7; D gene uncertain. The CDR3 totals 13 residues. Trimming stripped 2 bases from V and 13 bases from J, with 18 bases between. The germline V gene encodes CDR1 LGHNA and CDR2 YSLEER. The CDR3 coding sequence is TGCGCCAGCAGCCAACTCGAGATGACGAGGCTTTACTTC. It is translated as CASSQLEMTRLYF.